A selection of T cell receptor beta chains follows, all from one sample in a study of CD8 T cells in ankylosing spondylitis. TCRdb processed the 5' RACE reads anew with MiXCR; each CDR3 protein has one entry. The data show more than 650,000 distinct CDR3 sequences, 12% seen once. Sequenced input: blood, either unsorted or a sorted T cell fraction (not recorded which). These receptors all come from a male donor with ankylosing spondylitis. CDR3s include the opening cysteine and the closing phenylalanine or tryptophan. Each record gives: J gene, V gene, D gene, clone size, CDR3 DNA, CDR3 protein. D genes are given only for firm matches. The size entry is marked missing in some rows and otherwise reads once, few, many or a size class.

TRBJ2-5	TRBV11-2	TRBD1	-	TGTGCCAGCGGATTATTAAGGACAGGCCAAGAGACCCAGTACTTC	CASGLLRTGQETQYF
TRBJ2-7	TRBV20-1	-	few	TGCAGTGCTAGTAGTCGGCTGGGCTCCTACGAGCAGTACTTC	CSASSRLGSYEQYF
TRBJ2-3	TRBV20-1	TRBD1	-	TGCAGTGCTAGAGTGGGACAGGGCTCTAGCACAGATACGCAGTATTTT	CSARVGQGSSTDTQYF
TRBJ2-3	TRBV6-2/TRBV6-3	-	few	TGTGCCAGCACTCTACGCCCCTCTTCTGGTACGCAGTATTTT	CASTLRPSSGTQYF
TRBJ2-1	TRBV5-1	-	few	TGCGCCAGCAGCTTGTATAGTAGGTACAATGAGCAGTTCTTC	CASSLYSRYNEQFF
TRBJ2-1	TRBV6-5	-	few	TGTGCCAGCAGTTACTCGAGTGAGCAGTTCTTC	CASSYSSEQFF
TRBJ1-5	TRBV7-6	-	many	TGTGCCAGCAGCTTAGGGGCGGATCAGCCCCAGCATTTT	CASSLGADQPQHF
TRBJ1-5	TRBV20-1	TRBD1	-	TGCAGTGCTAGATTGGCAGGGGGCTTGGGTCAGCCCCAGCATTTT	CSARLAGGLGQPQHF
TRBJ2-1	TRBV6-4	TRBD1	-	TGTGCCAGCGGCAATAACAGGGGGCCCTACAATGAGCAGTTCTTC	CASGNNRGPYNEQFF
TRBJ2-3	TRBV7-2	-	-	TGTGCCAGCAGCTCTCCACTGAAAGATACGCAGTATTTT	CASSSPLKDTQYF
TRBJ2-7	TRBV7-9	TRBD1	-	TGTGCCAGCAGCCTAACACAGGGGGCCTACGAGCAGTACTTC	CASSLTQGAYEQYF
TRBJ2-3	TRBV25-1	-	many	TGTGCCAGTGCCCGGGGAGATACGCAGTATTTT	CASARGDTQYF
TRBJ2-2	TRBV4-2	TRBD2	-	TGTGCCAGCAGCCCCGGACTAGCGGGAGGTGTTACCGGGGAGCTGTTTTTT	CASSPGLAGGVTGELFF
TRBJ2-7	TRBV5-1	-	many	TGCGCCAGCAGCTTGTTCCAGGTGGGGTCCTCCTACGAGCAGTACTTC	CASSLFQVGSSYEQYF
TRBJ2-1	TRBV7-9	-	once	TGTGCCAGCAGGTCCGGGCGGGGTGAGCAGTTCTTC	CASRSGRGEQFF
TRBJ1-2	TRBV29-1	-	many	TGCAGCGTTGAAAATGGCTACACCTTC	CSVENGYTF
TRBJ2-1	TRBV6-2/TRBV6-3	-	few	TGTGCCAGCAGTTACGTCCACAATGAGCAGTTCTTC	CASSYVHNEQFF
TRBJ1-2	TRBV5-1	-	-	TGCGCCAGCAGCATAAGGACACAGAACTATGGCTACACCTTC	CASSIRTQNYGYTF
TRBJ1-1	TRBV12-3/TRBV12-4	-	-	TGTGCCAGCATCAACGTGAACACTGAAGCTTTCTTT	CASINVNTEAFF
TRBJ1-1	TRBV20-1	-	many	TGCAGTGCTCCGGGACACTCGAACACTGAAGCTTTCTTT	CSAPGHSNTEAFF
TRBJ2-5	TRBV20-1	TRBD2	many	TGCAGTGCTAGTACCTGGACTAGCGAAGGCCCCCAGTACTTC	CSASTWTSEGPQYF
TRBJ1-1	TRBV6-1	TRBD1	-	TGTGCCAGCAGGGTTCGGACAGGGTCCTTAGTCGAAGCTTTCTTT	CASRVRTGSLVEAFF
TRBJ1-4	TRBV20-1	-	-	TGCAGTGCTTGTATGCTGAATGAAAAACTGTTTTTT	CSACMLNEKLFF
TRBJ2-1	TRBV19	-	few	TGTGCCAGTAGTATGTACAATGAGCAGTTCTTC	CASSMYNEQFF
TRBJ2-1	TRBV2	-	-	TGTGCCAGCACAACCGGGACGGCCAAAAGGGAAAAGCAGTTCTTC	CASTTGTAKREKQFF
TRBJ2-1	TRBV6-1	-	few	TGTGCCAGCAGGGCTAGAGCCTACAATGAGCAGTTCTTC	CASRARAYNEQFF
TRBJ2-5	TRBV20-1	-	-	TGCAGTGCGACGAACGACAACCAAGAGACCCAGTACTTC	CSATNDNQETQYF
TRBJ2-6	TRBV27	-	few	TGTGCCAGCAGTCCAATGGGTTGGGGGAGTAGGGCCAACGTCCTGACTTTC	CASSPMGWGSRANVLTF
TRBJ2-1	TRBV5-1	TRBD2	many	TGCGCCAGCAGCTTCCTTTTGCCGGGGGGGTACAATGAGCAGTTCTTC	CASSFLLPGGYNEQFF
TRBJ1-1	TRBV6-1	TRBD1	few	TGTGCCAGCAGTCGTCACGGGACAGTGAACACTGAAGCTTTCTTT	CASSRHGTVNTEAFF
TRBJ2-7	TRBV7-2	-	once	TGTGCCAGCAGCTACGGCGCGTTATACGAGCAGTACTTC	CASSYGALYEQYF
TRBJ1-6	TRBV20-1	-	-	TGCAGTGCCCAGAGGGGCTATAATTCACCCCTCCACTTT	CSAQRGYNSPLHF
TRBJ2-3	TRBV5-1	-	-	TGCGCCAGCAGCTTGGATCCCCGGGGGAGAAATACGCAGTATTTT	CASSLDPRGRNTQYF
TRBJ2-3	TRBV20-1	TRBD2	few	TGCAGTGCTAGAGATCGGTACTCGGGACTAGCGGGAGGGACAGATACGCAGTATTTT	CSARDRYSGLAGGTDTQYF
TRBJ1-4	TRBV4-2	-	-	TGTGCCAGCAGCCAAGCGGGTACTAATGAAAAACTGTTTTTT	CASSQAGTNEKLFF
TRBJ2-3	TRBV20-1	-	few	TGCAGTGCACCCGACTACACCCAATCTGACACAGATACGCAGTATTTT	CSAPDYTQSDTDTQYF
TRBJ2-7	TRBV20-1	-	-	TGCAGTACCGGGACACTATACGAGCAGTACTTC	CSTGTLYEQYF
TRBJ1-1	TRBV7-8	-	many	TGTGCCAGCAGCTTACAGGGGTTCAACACTGAAGCTTTCTTT	CASSLQGFNTEAFF
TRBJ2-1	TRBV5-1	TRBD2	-	TGCGCCAGCAGCAGGCTATCAGGACTAGCGGGAGGAGGCGAGCAGTTCTTC	CASSRLSGLAGGGEQFF
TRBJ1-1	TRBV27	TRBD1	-	TGTGCCAGCACCTCTACCAGGGGGCTGAACACTGAAGCTTTCTTT	CASTSTRGLNTEAFF
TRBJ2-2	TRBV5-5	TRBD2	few	TGTGCCAGCAGCTTGGAAGGGACTAGCGGGGGATACACCGGGGAGCTGTTTTTT	CASSLEGTSGGYTGELFF
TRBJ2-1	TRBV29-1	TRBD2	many	TGCAGCGTTGAAGATCGAAGAGCGGGAGGGCCGAAGAGGTCCTACAATGAGCAGTTCTTC	CSVEDRRAGGPKRSYNEQFF
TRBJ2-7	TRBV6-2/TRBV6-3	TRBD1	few	TGTGCCAGCAGTCAAGGCCGGGACAGCGCCTACGAGCAGTACTTC	CASSQGRDSAYEQYF
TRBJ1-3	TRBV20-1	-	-	TGCAGTGCCACAGGACGGATCTCTGGAAACACCATATATTTT	CSATGRISGNTIYF
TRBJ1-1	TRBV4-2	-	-	TGTGCCAGCAGCCAAGAGGACAGTTTGAACACTGAAGCTTTCTTT	CASSQEDSLNTEAFF
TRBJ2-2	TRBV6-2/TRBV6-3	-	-	TGTGCCAGCAGTTACGTCGTCACCGGGGAGCTGTTTTTT	CASSYVVTGELFF